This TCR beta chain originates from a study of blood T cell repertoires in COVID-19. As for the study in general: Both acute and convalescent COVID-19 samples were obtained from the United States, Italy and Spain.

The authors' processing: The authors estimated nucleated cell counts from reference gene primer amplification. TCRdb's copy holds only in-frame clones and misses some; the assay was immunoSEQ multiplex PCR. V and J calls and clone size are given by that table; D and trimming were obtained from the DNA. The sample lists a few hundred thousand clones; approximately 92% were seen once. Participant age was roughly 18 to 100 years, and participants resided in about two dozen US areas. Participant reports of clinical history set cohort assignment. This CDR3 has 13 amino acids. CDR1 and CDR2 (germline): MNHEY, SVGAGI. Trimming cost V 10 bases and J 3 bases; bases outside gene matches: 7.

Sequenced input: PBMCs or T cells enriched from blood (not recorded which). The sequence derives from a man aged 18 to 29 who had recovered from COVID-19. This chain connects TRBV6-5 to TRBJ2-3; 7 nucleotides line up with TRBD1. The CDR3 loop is CAITGDLTDTQYF. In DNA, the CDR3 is TGTGCCATCACAGGGGATTTAACAGATACGCAGTATTTT.